Presented here are 9 T cell receptor beta chains from one specimen sequenced in a study of OX40 agonist ivuxolimab in advanced cancers. Library preparation was by the immunoSEQ multiplex PCR assay. Imported from immuneACCESS, the table was reduced by TCRdb to in-frame sequences with V and J called. These copies leave out some clones; in studies compared against another copy, an unresolved V gene accounts for under half, and the cause of the remainder is not known. The sample table lists approximately 100,000 clones, around 90% of them with a count of one. Roughly 0.84% of the sample is held by the ten biggest clonotypes. Sequenced here: CD4+ or CD8+ T cells sorted from blood, sampled in a trial of the OX40 agonist ivuxolimab. The receptors were gathered from an adult with an advanced solid tumor such as melanoma, head and neck, liver or kidney cancer.

This chain links TRBV28 with TRBJ2-7; perhaps TRBD2 as D (6 bases). The length of the CDR3 is 17 residues. The V gene's germline CDR1 is MDHEN and CDR2 SYDVKM. Trimming shortened V by 2 bases and J by 4 bases, and 21 bases separated the two germline ends. CDR3 in DNA: TGTGCCAGCAGTTTAAGGTTAAAAGGGCGGGGATCGTACGAGCAGTACTTC. It yields the protein CASSLRLKGRGSYEQYF.

In this sample, this clone turned up once. V is TRBV29-1 and J is TRBJ1-1; no reliable D call. The germline V gene encodes CDR1 SQVTM and CDR2 ANQGSEA. V shed 5 bases and J shed 1 base, with 14 bases lying between them. This CDR3 comprises 14 residues. This CDR3 reads CSVWAAGKNTEAFF. The CDR3 DNA sequence: TGCAGCGTTTGGGCGGCGGGAAAGAACACTGAAGCTTTCTTT.

The genes are TRBV28 and TRBJ1-6, with TRBD1 matching 9 bases. CDR1 and CDR2 from the germline V gene are MDHEN and SYDVKM. CDR3 length equals 15 residues. The V and J ends lost 6 bases and 6 bases, in that order; junction bases with no gene match: 6. CDR3 nucleotide sequence: TGTGCCAGCAGATCGGGACAGGGCGGTAATTCACCCCTCCACTTT. Protein product: CASRSGQGGNSPLHF.

V usage is TRBV30 and J usage is TRBJ2-5; 7 bases agree with TRBD1. This CDR3 is built from 13 residues. Germline lookup yields CDR1 GTSNPN and CDR2 SVGIG (reference sequence). J lost 3 bases, V lost 8 bases, and 9 bases had no gene match. The DNA of the CDR3 is TGTGCCGTAGGCCATCAGGGGGAAGAGACCCAGTACTTC. Protein: CAVGHQGEETQYF.

The rearrangement links TRBV30 to TRBJ2-7; D might be TRBD1 (5 bases). The CDR3 has 11 residues. CDR1 GTSNPN and CDR2 SVGIG come from the germline V gene (reference sequence). Trimming removed 2 bases from V and 4 bases from J, with 6 bases in between. The CDR3 reads CAWSSGYEQYF. DNA for the CDR3: TGTGCCTGGAGTTCAGGGTACGAGCAGTACTTC.

V gene TRBV5-1 combines with J gene TRBJ2-2; TRBD1 matches 9 bases. From germline, CDR1 is SGHRS and CDR2 YFSETQ. Trimming at V came to 3 bases and at J to 0 bases, leaving 0 bases not matched to a gene. This CDR3 is 15 amino acids long. CDR3 protein: CASSWTGANTGELFF. The CDR3 region has the DNA TGCGCCAGCAGCTGGACAGGGGCGAACACCGGGGAGCTGTTTTTT. The variable domain in full, with the rest retrieved from reference TRBV5-1 and TRBJ2-2, is KAGVTQTPRYLIKTRGQQVTLSCSPISGHRSVSWYQQTPGQGLQFLFEYFSETQRNKGNFPGRFSGRQFSNSRSEMNVSTLELGDSALYLCASSWTGANTGELFFGEGSRLTVL.

This clone was picked up a small number of times. The V call is TRBV7-2, the J call TRBJ1-3, with a possible D match to TRBD1 (5 bases). The CDR3 has 15 residues. Looked up from germline, CDR1 is SGHTA and CDR2 is FQGNSA. Trimming left V 5 bases short and J 0 bases short, with 11 bases between. The CDR3, as DNA: TGTGCCAGCAGCCCCGGTAGGGGCTCTGGAAACACCATATATTTT. This translates into CASSPGRGSGNTIYF.

The chain combines TRBV5-4 with TRBJ2-7; perhaps TRBD1 as D (5 bases). In germline, CDR1 is SGHNT, CDR2 YYREEE (reference sequence). V was shortened by 3 bases and J by 1 base, with 11 bases between the two germline ends. This CDR3 has 14 amino acids. CDR3 loop: CASSSQGLSYEQYF. As DNA, the CDR3 is TGTGCCAGCAGCTCCCAGGGTTTGTCCTACGAGCAGTACTTC.

This clone occurred once. The chain joins TRBV15 to TRBJ2-5, with D perhaps TRBD1 (6 bases). CDR1 and CDR2 from the germline V gene are LNHNV and YYDKDF (reference sequence). V shed 5 bases and J shed 4 bases, with 23 bases lying between them. The CDR3 runs 17 residues. The CDR3 reads CATSREAGRGFGETQYF. CDR3 DNA sequence: TGTGCCACCAGCCGCGAGGCAGGTAGGGGGTTTGGAGAGACCCAGTACTTC.